This is a list of T cell receptor beta chains from one sample in a study of monozygotic twins with inflammatory bowel disease. Using the 5' RACE reads, TCRdb records one entry per CDR3 protein without DNA. The sample has more than 95,000 distinct CDR3 sequences; the top ten hold roughly 1.9%. The sample taken for sequencing was blood. These receptors originate from a human donor with ulcerative colitis or Crohn's disease, or a healthy co-twin of an affected twin (not recorded which). The CDR3 runs from the conserved cysteine through the conserved F or W.

v_call	j_call	cdr3_length	cdr3_aa
TRBV5-6	TRBJ2-1	15	CASSLDRGPYNEQFF
TRBV3-1	TRBJ1-1	13	CASSPIRGTEAFF
TRBV5-5	TRBJ2-7	15	CASSLAGYTPYEQYF
TRBV6-6	TRBJ2-5	14	CSSSYEGRQETQYF
TRBV4-3	TRBJ2-3	15	CASSQDKRPTDTQYF
TRBV20-1	TRBJ1-4	12	CRLQGANEKLFF
TRBV5-4	TRBJ1-2	14	CASSLATGRVGYTF
TRBV29-1	TRBJ2-1	17	CSDRGTSGRSSYNEQFF
TRBV10-1	TRBJ2-1	16	CASSEDRVKNYNEQFF
TRBV18	TRBJ2-7	15	CASSPRGRLWDEQYF
TRBV6-1	TRBJ2-1	16	CASRKSEVAGENEQFF
TRBV20-1	TRBJ2-1	13	CSARSLAYNEQFF
TRBV27	TRBJ1-1	15	CASTPLDSPNTEAFF
TRBV7-9	TRBJ2-3	14	CASNPQEYTDTQYF
TRBV20-1	TRBJ2-1	16	CSARGTSGRAGNEQFF
TRBV7-3	TRBJ2-5	14	CASSPGTPKETQYF
TRBV20-1	TRBJ2-1	14	CSAGLTRTYNEQFF
TRBV2	TRBJ1-6	14	CASSKTGTRSPLHF
TRBV2	TRBJ2-3	16	CASSPYSGGSTDTQYF
TRBV25-1	TRBJ1-1	14	CASSDRQGLGEAFF
TRBV5-5	TRBJ1-5	12	CASSLVNQPQHF
TRBV6-2/TRBV6-3	TRBJ2-1	12	CASSYSGNEQFF
TRBV4-3	TRBJ2-1	14	CASSQPWANNEQFF
TRBV12-5	TRBJ2-5	12	CASGDFQETQYF
TRBV20-1	TRBJ2-5	15	CSAASVLQGKETQYF
TRBV20-1	TRBJ2-1	16	CSAQMASGRAYNEQFF
TRBV20-1	TRBJ2-2	14	CSARANSGPGELFF
TRBV30	TRBJ2-2	12	CAWSLYTGELFF
TRBV7-2	TRBJ2-5	15	CASSLGGSGEETQYF
TRBV21-1	TRBJ2-7	13	CASSTPENYEQYF
TRBV28	TRBJ2-3	12	CASSLNKATQYF
TRBV11-2	TRBJ2-7	18	CASSFTGTSGTFSYEQYF
TRBV14	TRBJ1-6	18	CASSQKSGQGQRNSPLHF
TRBV5-6	TRBJ1-1	15	CASSPSGGRYTEAFF
TRBV11-2	TRBJ2-1	12	CASSLAGQGQFF
TRBV15	TRBJ2-1	14	CATSVDRGQGEQFF